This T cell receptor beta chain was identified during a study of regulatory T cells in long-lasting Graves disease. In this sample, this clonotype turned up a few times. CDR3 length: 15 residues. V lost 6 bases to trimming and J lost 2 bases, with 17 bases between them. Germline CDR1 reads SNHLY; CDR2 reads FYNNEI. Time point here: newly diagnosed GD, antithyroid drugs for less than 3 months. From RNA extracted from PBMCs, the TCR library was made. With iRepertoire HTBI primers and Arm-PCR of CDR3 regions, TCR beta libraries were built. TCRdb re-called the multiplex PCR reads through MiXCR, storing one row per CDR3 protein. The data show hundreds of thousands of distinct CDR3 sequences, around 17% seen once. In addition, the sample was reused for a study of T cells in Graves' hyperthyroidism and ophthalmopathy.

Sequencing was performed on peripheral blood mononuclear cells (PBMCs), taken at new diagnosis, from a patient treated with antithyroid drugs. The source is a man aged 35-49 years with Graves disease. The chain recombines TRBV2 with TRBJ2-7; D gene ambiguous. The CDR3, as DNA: TGTGCCAGCAGCCAAGTCCCCAATCCCACCTACGAGCAGTACTTC. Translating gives CASSQVPNPTYEQYF.